This T cell receptor beta chain was captured in a study of T cell changes during pregnancy in multiple sclerosis. Profiled with immunoSEQ multiplex PCR; TCRdb holds only in-frame clones, not every one. Here the sample spans around 4,000 clones, about nine tenths being singletons. The clonotype originates from a female donor in good health, enrolled as a control in a pregnancy study. The material sequenced was CD8+ T cells from peripheral blood mononuclear cells, taken in the first trimester of pregnancy.

CDR3 loop: CASSFDRGTTQYF. The CDR3 bases are TGTGCCAGTAGTTTCGACAGGGGCACGACCCAGTACTTC. This sequence joins TRBV19 and TRBJ2-5; TRBD1 agrees at 8 bases. The CDR3 loop spans 13 amino acids. In germline, CDR1 is LNHDA, CDR2 SQIVND (reference sequence). J gave up 7 bases and V 5 bases, and 6 bases lay outside the gene matches.